This record concerns one T cell receptor (beta chain) sequence. The CDR3 is 12 residues long. V was cut by 5 bases and J by 4 bases, with 6 bases left in between. CDR1 KGHDR and CDR2 SFDVKD come from the germline V gene. Then a second PCR, running roughly 7 to 11 cycles, was carried out with a sample-barcoded 5' primer and a J-beta primer mix. Each CDR3 protein is one row after TCRdb ran MiXCR on the 5' RACE reads. The sample shows about 780,000 distinct CDR3 sequences, under 30% of them seen only once. Those donating, healthy Caucasian individuals from Russia, were aged roughly 6 to 95. This specimen comes from a study of blood T cells in healthy people across ages. The same specimen was also included in a second study, on T cells of mothers and their children.

The TCR sequence derives from a boy younger than 18 in good health. Sequencing was done on a sample of blood. The gene calls are TRBV24-1 and TRBJ2-3; D unclear. CDR3 amino acids: CATSVQADTQYF. The CDR3 nucleotides are TGTGCCACCAGTGTTCAAGCAGATACGCAGTATTTT.